This TCR beta chain was sequenced during a study of OX40 agonist ivuxolimab in advanced cancers. The data were produced by immunoSEQ multiplex PCR, yet TCRdb's version contains in-frame clones alone and is incomplete. Of around 70,000 clones listed, 70% to 85% were seen once; the top ten hold 0.95% to 1.3%. The count of this clone is one. The germline CDR1 and CDR2 sequences are KGHSH and LQKENI. V shed 6 bases and J 3 bases; nucleotides not matched to a gene: 8. This CDR3 has 16 amino acids. This chain uses TRBV18 with TRBJ1-5; 10 nucleotides match TRBD1. The source was CD4+ or CD8+ T cells sorted from blood, collected in a trial of the OX40 agonist ivuxolimab. This receptor was identified in an adult with an advanced solid tumor such as melanoma, head and neck, liver or kidney cancer. The CDR3 nucleotides read TGTGCCAGCTCCCCCGCGGACAGGGGGGTCAATCAGCCCCAGCATTTT. Translated: CASSPADRGVNQPQHF.